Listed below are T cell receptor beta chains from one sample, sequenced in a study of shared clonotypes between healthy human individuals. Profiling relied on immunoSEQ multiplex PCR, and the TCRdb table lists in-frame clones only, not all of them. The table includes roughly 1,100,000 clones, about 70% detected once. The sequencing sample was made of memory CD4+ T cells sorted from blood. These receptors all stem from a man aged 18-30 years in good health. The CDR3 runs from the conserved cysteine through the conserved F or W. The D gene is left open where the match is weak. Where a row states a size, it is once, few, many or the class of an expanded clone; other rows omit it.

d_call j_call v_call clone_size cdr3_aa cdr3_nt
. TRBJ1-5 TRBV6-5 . CASSRASPDQPQHF TGTGCCAGCAGCCGGGCCTCACCCGATCAGCCCCAGCATTTT
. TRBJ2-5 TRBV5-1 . CASSPQQPQETQYF TGCGCCAGCAGCCCACAACAACCTCAAGAGACCCAGTACTTC
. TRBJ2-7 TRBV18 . CASSPLTGSYEQYF TGTGCCAGCTCACCATTGACAGGCTCCTACGAGCAGTACTTC
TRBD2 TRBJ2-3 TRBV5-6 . CASSPGTSGRGIDTQYF TGTGCCAGCAGCCCGGGGACTAGCGGGAGAGGAATAGATACGCAGTATTTT
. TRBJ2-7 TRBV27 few CASSSGSVIYEQYF TGTGCCAGCAGTTCCGGGTCGGTAATCTACGAGCAGTACTTC
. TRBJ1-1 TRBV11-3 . CASKGGPNTEAFF TGTGCCAGCAAGGGGGGACCGAACACTGAAGCTTTCTTT
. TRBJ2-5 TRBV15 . CATSRGTDSPRETQYF TGTGCCACCAGCAGAGGAACCGATTCCCCGCGCGAGACCCAGTACTTC
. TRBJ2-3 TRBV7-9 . CASSLGQSSTDTQYF TGTGCCAGCAGCTTAGGACAGTCTAGCACAGATACGCAGTATTTT
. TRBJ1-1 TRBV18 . CASSLGASMNTEAFF TGTGCCAGCTCCCTCGGGGCCTCTATGAACACTGAAGCTTTCTTT
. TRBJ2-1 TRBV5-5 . CASSLEGVPYNEQFF TGTGCCAGCAGCTTGGAGGGGGTGCCCTACAATGAGCAGTTCTTC
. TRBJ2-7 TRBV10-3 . CASRGADPYEQYF TGTGCCTCCCGGGGGGCAGACCCCTACGAGCAGTACTTC
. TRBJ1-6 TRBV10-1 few CASSEQANSPLHF TGCGCCAGCAGTGAACAGGCCAATTCACCCCTCCACTTT
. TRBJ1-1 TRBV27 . CASSLSQGYGTEAFF TGTGCCAGCAGTTTGTCCCAGGGCTACGGGACTGAAGCTTTCTTT
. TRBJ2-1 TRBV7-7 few CASSRGSSSYNEQFF TGTGCTAGCAGCCGGGGCAGTAGCTCCTACAATGAGCAGTTCTTC
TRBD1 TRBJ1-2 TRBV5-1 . CASSLGTGKPLGGYTF TGCGCCAGCAGCTTAGGGACAGGGAAACCCCTCGGCGGCTACACCTTC
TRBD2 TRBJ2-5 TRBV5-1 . CASSLSSGGQETQYF TGCGCCAGCAGCTTGTCTAGCGGGGGCCAAGAGACCCAGTACTTC
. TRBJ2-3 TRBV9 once CASSDDRAGGDTQYF TGTGCCAGCAGTGATGACAGGGCCGGAGGGGATACGCAGTATTTT